This T cell receptor beta chain was profiled in a study of blood T cells in healthy people across ages. For the second PCR, which ran for about 7 to 11 cycles, a sample-barcoded 5' primer and a J-beta primer mix were used. TCRdb redid the calling of the 5' RACE reads with MiXCR, one entry per CDR3 protein. The sample shows a few hundred thousand distinct CDR3 sequences, approximately 25% of them seen only once. Germline loops: CDR1 SGHTA, CDR2 FQGNSA. This CDR3 spans 14 amino acids. Trimming left V 5 bases short and J 1 base short, with 9 bases between. This chain uses TRBV7-2 with TRBJ2-1; D unresolved. The TCR sequence derives from a woman aged 70-85 years in good health. The sequenced sample consisted of blood. CDR3 nucleotides: TGTGCCAGCAGCGGGTTTGGGTCCTACAATGAGCAGTTCTTC. The encoded protein is CASSGFGSYNEQFF.